The rows below give T cell receptor beta chains drawn from one sample of a study of shared clonotypes between healthy human individuals. Repertoires were generated with immunoSEQ multiplex PCR, while TCRdb's copy carries only in-frame clones and drops some. The sample lists some 650,000 clones, almost 97% seen once, with roughly 0.055% in the top ten. Sequenced: naive CD4+ T cells sorted from blood. Receptors were obtained from a woman in her twenties or thirties in good health. Both conserved end residues are part of each CDR3. Each record gives: clone size, D gene, V gene, J gene, CDR3 DNA, CDR3 protein. The D gene is left open where the match is weak. Size is omitted from some rows. Given values are once, few, many or a class for expanded clones.

clone_size: .; d_call: TRBD1; v_call: TRBV6-1; j_call: TRBJ2-7; cdr3_nt: TGTGCCAGCAGTCCCGGGACAGGGATCTACGAGCAGTACTTC; cdr3_aa: CASSPGTGIYEQYF
clone_size: .; d_call: TRBD2; v_call: TRBV7-9; j_call: TRBJ2-1; cdr3_nt: TGTGCCAGCAGCTTAGTGGCTAGCGGGAGTAGGGGCGATGAGCAGTTCTTC; cdr3_aa: CASSLVASGSRGDEQFF
clone_size: .; d_call: .; v_call: TRBV10-3; j_call: TRBJ2-2; cdr3_nt: TGTGCCATCAGTGAGTCGGAGGGGAACACCGGGGAGCTGTTTTTT; cdr3_aa: CAISESEGNTGELFF
clone_size: .; d_call: .; v_call: TRBV28; j_call: TRBJ1-1; cdr3_nt: TGTGCCAGCAGTTTAGGAGTGACCTTGAACACTGAAGCTTTCTTT; cdr3_aa: CASSLGVTLNTEAFF
clone_size: .; d_call: .; v_call: TRBV10-3; j_call: TRBJ2-3; cdr3_nt: TGTGCCATCAGTGGGGGCGGGACAGGCACAGATACGCAGTATTTT; cdr3_aa: CAISGGGTGTDTQYF
clone_size: .; d_call: TRBD1; v_call: TRBV5-1; j_call: TRBJ1-1; cdr3_nt: TGCGCCAGCAGGGGTTCGGACAGGTCCTTGGGCACTGAAGCTTTCTTT; cdr3_aa: CASRGSDRSLGTEAFF
clone_size: .; d_call: TRBD1; v_call: TRBV4-1; j_call: TRBJ2-7; cdr3_nt: TGCGCCAGCAGCCGCCGGGACAGGGGCTACGAGCAGTACTTC; cdr3_aa: CASSRRDRGYEQYF
clone_size: .; d_call: TRBD1; v_call: TRBV7-2; j_call: TRBJ1-2; cdr3_nt: TGTGCCAGCAGCTTTGGGACAGAACACTATGGCTACACCTTC; cdr3_aa: CASSFGTEHYGYTF
clone_size: .; d_call: TRBD1; v_call: TRBV6-5; j_call: TRBJ2-7; cdr3_nt: TGTGCCAGTAGCACGGACAGGTCTTCCGTTTACGAGCAGTACTTC; cdr3_aa: CASSTDRSSVYEQYF
clone_size: once; d_call: .; v_call: TRBV19; j_call: TRBJ2-3; cdr3_nt: TGTGCCAGTAGCCTGGACCAAAGCACAGATACGCAGTATTTT; cdr3_aa: CASSLDQSTDTQYF
clone_size: .; d_call: .; v_call: TRBV28; j_call: TRBJ2-7; cdr3_nt: TGTGCCAGCACTGAAGGGACCTTCGAGCAGTACTTC; cdr3_aa: CASTEGTFEQYF
clone_size: once; d_call: TRBD1; v_call: TRBV18; j_call: TRBJ1-1; cdr3_nt: TGTGCCAGCTCACCGGACAGGGGAGGCACTGAAGCTTTCTTT; cdr3_aa: CASSPDRGGTEAFF
clone_size: .; d_call: .; v_call: TRBV4-2; j_call: TRBJ1-5; cdr3_nt: TGTGCCAGCAGCCGACGGGCCAGGGGAGGGAATCAGCCCCAGCATTTT; cdr3_aa: CASSRRARGGNQPQHF
clone_size: .; d_call: TRBD1; v_call: TRBV29-1; j_call: TRBJ2-7; cdr3_nt: TGCAGCGTTGAAGATGGGACAGGAACCTACGAGCAGTACTTC; cdr3_aa: CSVEDGTGTYEQYF
clone_size: .; d_call: .; v_call: TRBV11-2; j_call: TRBJ1-1; cdr3_nt: TGTGCCAGCATCAACCCGGGAGGTTGGAACACTGAAGCTTTCTTT; cdr3_aa: CASINPGGWNTEAFF
clone_size: .; d_call: TRBD1; v_call: TRBV9; j_call: TRBJ1-1; cdr3_nt: TGTGCCAGCAGCGTAAGGGGGCTAACTGAAGCTTTCTTT; cdr3_aa: CASSVRGLTEAFF
clone_size: .; d_call: .; v_call: TRBV10-2; j_call: TRBJ2-7; cdr3_nt: TGCGCCAGCACCAGGACAGCTACCTACGAGCAGTACTTC; cdr3_aa: CASTRTATYEQYF
clone_size: .; d_call: .; v_call: TRBV6-6; j_call: TRBJ1-6; cdr3_nt: TGTGCCAGCCGCTCCCAATCAGGGGTGAATTCACCCCTCCACTTT; cdr3_aa: CASRSQSGVNSPLHF
clone_size: .; d_call: TRBD2; v_call: TRBV11-3; j_call: TRBJ2-1; cdr3_nt: TGTGCCAGCAGTACCGGGGGGTCCTCCTACAATGAGCAGTTCTTC; cdr3_aa: CASSTGGSSYNEQFF
clone_size: .; d_call: .; v_call: TRBV5-6; j_call: TRBJ2-5; cdr3_nt: TGTGCCAGCAGCTTGTCTGGGCCGCAAGAGACCCAGTACTTC; cdr3_aa: CASSLSGPQETQYF
clone_size: once; d_call: .; v_call: TRBV19; j_call: TRBJ1-1; cdr3_nt: TGTGCCAGTAGTATTGGGGGGGCTGGAGCTTTCTTT; cdr3_aa: CASSIGGAGAFF
clone_size: once; d_call: TRBD1; v_call: TRBV6-1; j_call: TRBJ2-2; cdr3_nt: TGTGCCAGCAGTGTTGGGGGACAGTCGAACACCGGGGAGCTGTTTTTT; cdr3_aa: CASSVGGQSNTGELFF
clone_size: .; d_call: .; v_call: TRBV4-1; j_call: TRBJ2-4; cdr3_nt: TGCGCCAGCAGCCAAGAGCGGGGGCTCGCCGGAGCCAAAAACATTCAGTACTTC; cdr3_aa: CASSQERGLAGAKNIQYF
clone_size: .; d_call: .; v_call: TRBV18; j_call: TRBJ2-2; cdr3_nt: TGTGCCAGCTCACCGCTGACAGGGAACACCGGGGAGCTGTTTTTT; cdr3_aa: CASSPLTGNTGELFF
clone_size: .; d_call: TRBD1; v_call: TRBV29-1; j_call: TRBJ2-7; cdr3_nt: TGCAGCGTTGAAGCGAGGGGACAGGGGATCTACGAGCAGTACTTC; cdr3_aa: CSVEARGQGIYEQYF
clone_size: .; d_call: TRBD1; v_call: TRBV10-3; j_call: TRBJ1-2; cdr3_nt: TGTGCCATCAGCCGGACAGGGGGGAACTATGGCTACACCTTC; cdr3_aa: CAISRTGGNYGYTF
clone_size: .; d_call: .; v_call: TRBV6-6; j_call: TRBJ2-6; cdr3_nt: TGTGCCAGCAGAGACCGGCGAGGAGGGGCCAACGTCCTGACTTTC; cdr3_aa: CASRDRRGGANVLTF
clone_size: .; d_call: .; v_call: TRBV7-9; j_call: TRBJ2-5; cdr3_nt: TGTGCCAGCAGCCGCCGTACTAGTCAAGAGACCCAGTACTTC; cdr3_aa: CASSRRTSQETQYF
clone_size: .; d_call: TRBD1; v_call: TRBV19; j_call: TRBJ2-3; cdr3_nt: TGTGCCAGTAGGACAGGGGAGATCACAGATACGCAGTATTTT; cdr3_aa: CASRTGEITDTQYF
clone_size: .; d_call: .; v_call: TRBV30; j_call: TRBJ2-7; cdr3_nt: TGTGCCTGGAGTGTAGGAGGGCCAGGGTTGTACGAGCAGTACTTC; cdr3_aa: CAWSVGGPGLYEQYF
clone_size: .; d_call: .; v_call: TRBV6-1; j_call: TRBJ1-4; cdr3_nt: TGTGCCAGCAGTGAAGAAGAAAAACTGTTTTTT; cdr3_aa: CASSEEEKLFF
clone_size: .; d_call: .; v_call: TRBV5-8; j_call: TRBJ2-5; cdr3_nt: TGTGCCAGCAGCTTGGTTCGGGGGACCGAAACAAGGGAGACCCAGTACTTC; cdr3_aa: CASSLVRGTETRETQYF
clone_size: .; d_call: TRBD1; v_call: TRBV18; j_call: TRBJ2-2; cdr3_nt: TGTGCCAGCTCACCACATCGTCAGGGGGAAGGGAACACCGGGGAGCTGTTTTTT; cdr3_aa: CASSPHRQGEGNTGELFF
clone_size: .; d_call: TRBD2; v_call: TRBV5-1; j_call: TRBJ2-7; cdr3_nt: TGCGCCAGCAGCTTGGGGACAGCGGGAGGCGAGCAGTACTTC; cdr3_aa: CASSLGTAGGEQYF
clone_size: .; d_call: .; v_call: TRBV7-9; j_call: TRBJ1-2; cdr3_nt: TGTGCCAGCAGCCCCCCGACCTATGGCTACACCTTC; cdr3_aa: CASSPPTYGYTF
clone_size: once; d_call: .; v_call: TRBV19; j_call: TRBJ1-3; cdr3_nt: TGTGCCAGTAGTATACGCGGAATCACGAACAGGAACACCATATATTTT; cdr3_aa: CASSIRGITNRNTIYF
clone_size: .; d_call: TRBD2; v_call: TRBV28; j_call: TRBJ2-2; cdr3_nt: TGTGCCAGCAGTTTATGGAGCCTAGCGGGCCCTCGGCCCCGGGAGCTGTTTTTT; cdr3_aa: CASSLWSLAGPRPRELFF
clone_size: .; d_call: TRBD2; v_call: TRBV7-8; j_call: TRBJ2-7; cdr3_nt: TGTGCCAGCAGGTCTTACGGGACTAATTACGAGCAGTACTTC; cdr3_aa: CASRSYGTNYEQYF
clone_size: once; d_call: .; v_call: TRBV2; j_call: TRBJ1-5; cdr3_nt: TGTGCCAGCCGTCCGAGGGCAGGGCAGCCCCAGCATTTT; cdr3_aa: CASRPRAGQPQHF